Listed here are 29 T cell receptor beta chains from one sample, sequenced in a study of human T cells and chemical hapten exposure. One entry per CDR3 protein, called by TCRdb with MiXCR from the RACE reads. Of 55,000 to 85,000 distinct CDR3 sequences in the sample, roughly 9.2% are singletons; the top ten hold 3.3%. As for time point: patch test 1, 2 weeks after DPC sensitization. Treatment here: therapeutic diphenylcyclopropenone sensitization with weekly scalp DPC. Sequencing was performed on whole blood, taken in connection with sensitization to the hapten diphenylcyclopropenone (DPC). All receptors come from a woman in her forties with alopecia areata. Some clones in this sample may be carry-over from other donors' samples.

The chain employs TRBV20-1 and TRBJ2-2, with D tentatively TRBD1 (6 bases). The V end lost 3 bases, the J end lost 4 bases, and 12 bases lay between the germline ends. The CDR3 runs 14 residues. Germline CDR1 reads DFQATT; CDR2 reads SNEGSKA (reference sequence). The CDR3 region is CSASRDMTTGELFF. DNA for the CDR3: TGCAGTGCTAGTCGGGACATGACCACCGGGGAGCTGTTTTTT.

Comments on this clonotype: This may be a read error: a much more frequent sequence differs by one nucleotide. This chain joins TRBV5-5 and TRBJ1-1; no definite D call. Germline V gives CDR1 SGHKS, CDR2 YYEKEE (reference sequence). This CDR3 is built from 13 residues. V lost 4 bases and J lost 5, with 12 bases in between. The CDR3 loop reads CASSMDPVTEAFF. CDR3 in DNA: TGTGCCAGCAGCATGGATCCGGTGACTGAAGCTTTCTTT.

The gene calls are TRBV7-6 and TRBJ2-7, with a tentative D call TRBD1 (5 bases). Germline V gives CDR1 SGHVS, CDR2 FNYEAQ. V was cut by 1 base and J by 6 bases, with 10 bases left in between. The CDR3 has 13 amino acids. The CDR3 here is CASSLDRRREQYF. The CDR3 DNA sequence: TGTGCCAGCAGCTTAGACAGGCGCCGCGAGCAGTACTTC.

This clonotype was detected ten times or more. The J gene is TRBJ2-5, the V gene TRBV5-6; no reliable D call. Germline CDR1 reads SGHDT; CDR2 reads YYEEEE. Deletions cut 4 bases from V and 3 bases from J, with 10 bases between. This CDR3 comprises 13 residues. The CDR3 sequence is CASSSASKETQYF. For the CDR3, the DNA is TGTGCCAGCAGCAGCGCGTCTAAAGAGACCCAGTACTTC.

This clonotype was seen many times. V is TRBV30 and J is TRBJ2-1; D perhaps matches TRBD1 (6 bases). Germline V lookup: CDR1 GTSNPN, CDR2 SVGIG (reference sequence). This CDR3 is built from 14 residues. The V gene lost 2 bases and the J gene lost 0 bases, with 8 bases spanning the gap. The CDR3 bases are TGTGCCTGGAGTCAGGGGCGCTCCTACAATGAGCAGTTCTTC. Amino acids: CAWSQGRSYNEQFF.

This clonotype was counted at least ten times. DNA of the CDR3: TGTGCCAGCAGTTACGGGGTAGGCCCGAACACTGAAGCTTTCTTT. It yields the protein CASSYGVGPNTEAFF. This rearrangement joins TRBV6-6 to TRBJ1-1; D unclear. Trimming cost V 2 bases and J 1 base, with 11 bases left between them. This CDR3 contains 15 residues. The V gene's germline CDR1 is MNHNY and CDR2 SVGAGI (reference sequence).

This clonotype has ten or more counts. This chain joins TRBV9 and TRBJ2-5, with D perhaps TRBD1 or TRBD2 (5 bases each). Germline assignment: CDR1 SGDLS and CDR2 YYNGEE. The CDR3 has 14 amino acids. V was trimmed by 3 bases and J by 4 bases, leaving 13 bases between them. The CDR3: CASSEGPAGETQYF. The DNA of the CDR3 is TGTGCCAGCAGCGAGGGGCCGGCGGGAGAGACCCAGTACTTC. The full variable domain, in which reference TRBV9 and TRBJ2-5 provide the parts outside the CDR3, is DSGVTQTPKHLITATGQRVTLRCSPRSGDLSVYWYQQSLDQGLQFLIQYYNGEERAKGNILERFSAQQFPDLHSELNLSSLELGDSALYFCASSEGPAGETQYFGPGTRLLVL.

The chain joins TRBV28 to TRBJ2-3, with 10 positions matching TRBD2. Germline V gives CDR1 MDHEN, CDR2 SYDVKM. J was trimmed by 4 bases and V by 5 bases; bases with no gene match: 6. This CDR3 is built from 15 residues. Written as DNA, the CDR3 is TGTGCCAGCAGTGGCCGGACTAGCGGACCAGATACGCAGTATTTT. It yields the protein CASSGRTSGPDTQYF.

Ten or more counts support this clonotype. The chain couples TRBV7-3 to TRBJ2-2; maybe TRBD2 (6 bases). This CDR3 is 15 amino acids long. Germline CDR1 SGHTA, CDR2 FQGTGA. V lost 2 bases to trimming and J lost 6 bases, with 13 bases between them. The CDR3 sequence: CASSLALGGPGELFF. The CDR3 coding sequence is TGTGCCAGCAGCTTAGCCCTGGGAGGTCCCGGGGAGCTGTTTTTT.

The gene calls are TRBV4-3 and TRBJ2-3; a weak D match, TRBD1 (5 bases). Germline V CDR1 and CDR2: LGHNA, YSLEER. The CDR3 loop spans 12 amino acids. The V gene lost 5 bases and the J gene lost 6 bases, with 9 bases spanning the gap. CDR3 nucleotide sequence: TGCGCCAGCAGCGGGGCCGGGGATACGCAGTATTTT. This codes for CASSGAGDTQYF.

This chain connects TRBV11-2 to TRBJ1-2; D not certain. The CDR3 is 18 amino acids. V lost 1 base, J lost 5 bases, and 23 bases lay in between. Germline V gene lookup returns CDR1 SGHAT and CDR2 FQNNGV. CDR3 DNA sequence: TGTGCCAGCAGCTTAGGTTCGGGCAGCGCCGTCGGCGGTTATGGCTACACCTTC. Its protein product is CASSLGSGSAVGGYGYTF.

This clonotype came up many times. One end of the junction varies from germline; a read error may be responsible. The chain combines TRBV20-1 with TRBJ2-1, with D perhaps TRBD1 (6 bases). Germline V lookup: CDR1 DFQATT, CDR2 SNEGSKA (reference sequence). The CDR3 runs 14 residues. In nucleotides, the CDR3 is TGCAGAGCTAACAGGGCCCTGCACAACAATGAGCAGTTCTTC. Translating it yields CRANRALHNNEQFF.

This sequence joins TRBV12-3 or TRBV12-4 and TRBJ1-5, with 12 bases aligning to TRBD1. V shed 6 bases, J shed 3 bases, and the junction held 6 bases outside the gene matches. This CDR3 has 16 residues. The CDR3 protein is CASSKGTGGFNQPQHF. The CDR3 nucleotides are TGTGCCAGCAGCAAAGGGACAGGGGGCTTCAATCAGCCCCAGCATTTT.

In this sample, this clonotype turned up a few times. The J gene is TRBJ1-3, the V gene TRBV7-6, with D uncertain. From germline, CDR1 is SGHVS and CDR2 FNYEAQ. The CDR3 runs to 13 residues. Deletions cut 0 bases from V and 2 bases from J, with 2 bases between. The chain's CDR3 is CASSLAPGNTIYF. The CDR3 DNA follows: TGTGCCAGCAGCTTAGCGCCTGGAAACACCATATATTTT.

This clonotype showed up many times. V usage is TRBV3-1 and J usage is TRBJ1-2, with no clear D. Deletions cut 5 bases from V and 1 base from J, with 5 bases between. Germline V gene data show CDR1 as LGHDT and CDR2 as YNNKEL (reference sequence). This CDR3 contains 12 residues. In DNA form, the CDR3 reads TGTGCCAGCAGCGCCGGTAACTATGGCTACACCTTC. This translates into CASSAGNYGYTF.

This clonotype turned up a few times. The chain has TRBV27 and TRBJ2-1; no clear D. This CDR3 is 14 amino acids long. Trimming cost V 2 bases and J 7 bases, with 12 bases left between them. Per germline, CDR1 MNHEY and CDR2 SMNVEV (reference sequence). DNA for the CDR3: TGTGCCAGCAGTTTACGGGCCAGTGTAAATGAGCAGTTCTTC. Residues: CASSLRASVNEQFF.

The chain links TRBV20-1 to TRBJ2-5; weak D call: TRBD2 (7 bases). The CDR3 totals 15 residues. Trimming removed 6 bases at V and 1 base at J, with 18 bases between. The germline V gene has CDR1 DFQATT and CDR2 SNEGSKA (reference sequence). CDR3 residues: CSAAPGGGLQETQYF. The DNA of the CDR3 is TGCAGTGCCGCCCCCGGCGGGGGCCTCCAAGAGACCCAGTACTTC.

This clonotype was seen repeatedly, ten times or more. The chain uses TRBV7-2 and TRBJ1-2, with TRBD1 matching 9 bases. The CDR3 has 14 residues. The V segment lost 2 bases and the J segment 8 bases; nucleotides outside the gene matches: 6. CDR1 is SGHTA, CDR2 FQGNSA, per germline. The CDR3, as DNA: TGTGCCAGCAGCTTAACGGGACAGGGTTACGGCTACACCTTC. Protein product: CASSLTGQGYGYTF.

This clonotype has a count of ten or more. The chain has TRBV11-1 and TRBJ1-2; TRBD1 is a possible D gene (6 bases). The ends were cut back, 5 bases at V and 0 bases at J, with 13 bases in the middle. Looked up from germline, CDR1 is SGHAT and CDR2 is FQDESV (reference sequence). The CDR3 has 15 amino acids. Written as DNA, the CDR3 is TGTGCCAGCAGCCCACCGGGACAAGCTAACTATGGCTACACCTTC. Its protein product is CASSPPGQANYGYTF.

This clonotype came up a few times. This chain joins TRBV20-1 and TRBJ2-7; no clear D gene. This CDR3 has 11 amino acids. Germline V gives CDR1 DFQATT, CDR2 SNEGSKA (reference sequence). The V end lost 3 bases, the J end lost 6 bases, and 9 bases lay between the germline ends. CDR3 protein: CSASSVSEQYF. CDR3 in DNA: TGCAGTGCTAGTTCGGTCAGCGAGCAGTACTTC.

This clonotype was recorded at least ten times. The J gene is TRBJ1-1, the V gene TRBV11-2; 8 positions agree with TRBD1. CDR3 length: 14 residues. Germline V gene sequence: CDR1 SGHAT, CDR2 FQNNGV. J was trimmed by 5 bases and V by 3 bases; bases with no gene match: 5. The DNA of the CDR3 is TGTGCCAGCAGCTTCTCGACAGGGGAGACTGAAGCTTTCTTT. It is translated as CASSFSTGETEAFF.

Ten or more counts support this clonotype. The CDR3 DNA follows: TGTGCCAGCAGTCCCCCGCCGGGACAGGGGAACCATGAGCAGTTCTTC. Encoded protein: CASSPPPGQGNHEQFF. The chain links TRBV12-3 or TRBV12-4 to TRBJ2-1; TRBD1 aligns across 10 bases. There are 16 residues in the CDR3. J lost 8 bases, V lost 5 bases, and 12 bases had no gene match.

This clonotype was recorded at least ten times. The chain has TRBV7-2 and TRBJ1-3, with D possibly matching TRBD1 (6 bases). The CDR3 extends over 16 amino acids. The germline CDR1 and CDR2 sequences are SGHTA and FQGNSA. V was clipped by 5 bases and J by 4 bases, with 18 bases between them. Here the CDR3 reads CASSARESGGGNTIYF. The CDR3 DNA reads TGTGCCAGCAGCGCCCGAGAGTCGGGGGGCGGAAACACCATATATTTT.

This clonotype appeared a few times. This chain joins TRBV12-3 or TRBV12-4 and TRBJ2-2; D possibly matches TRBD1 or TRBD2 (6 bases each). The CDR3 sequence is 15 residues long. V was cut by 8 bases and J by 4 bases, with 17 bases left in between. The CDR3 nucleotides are TGTGCCAGCCAGGGGAGCAACGGGGGCACCGGGGAGCTGTTTTTT. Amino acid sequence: CASQGSNGGTGELFF.

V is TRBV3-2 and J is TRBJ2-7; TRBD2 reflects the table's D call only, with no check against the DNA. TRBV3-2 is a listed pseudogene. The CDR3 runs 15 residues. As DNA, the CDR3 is TGTGCCAGCAGCCAAGATGTGAGCGGGGCTTACGAGCAGTACTTC. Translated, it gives CASSQDVSGAYEQYF.

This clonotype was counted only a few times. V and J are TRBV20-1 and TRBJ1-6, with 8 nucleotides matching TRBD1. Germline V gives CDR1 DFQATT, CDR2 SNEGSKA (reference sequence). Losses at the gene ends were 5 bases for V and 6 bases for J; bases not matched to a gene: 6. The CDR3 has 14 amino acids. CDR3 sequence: CSAPRGQVNSPLHF. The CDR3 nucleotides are TGCAGTGCTCCCCGGGGACAGGTTAATTCACCCCTCCACTTT.

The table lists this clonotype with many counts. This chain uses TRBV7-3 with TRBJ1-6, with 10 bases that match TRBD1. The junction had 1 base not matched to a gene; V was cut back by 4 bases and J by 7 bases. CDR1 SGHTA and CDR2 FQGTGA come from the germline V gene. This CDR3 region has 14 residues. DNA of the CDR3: TGTGCCAGCAGCTCGGGACAGGGGAATTCACCCCTCCACTTT. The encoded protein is CASSSGQGNSPLHF.

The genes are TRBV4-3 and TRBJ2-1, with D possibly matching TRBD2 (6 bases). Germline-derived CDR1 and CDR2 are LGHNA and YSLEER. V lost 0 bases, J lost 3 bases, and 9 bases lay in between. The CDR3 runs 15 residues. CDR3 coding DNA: TGCGCCAGCAGCCAAGAGCGAGCGGGCTACAATGAGCAGTTCTTC. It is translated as CASSQERAGYNEQFF.

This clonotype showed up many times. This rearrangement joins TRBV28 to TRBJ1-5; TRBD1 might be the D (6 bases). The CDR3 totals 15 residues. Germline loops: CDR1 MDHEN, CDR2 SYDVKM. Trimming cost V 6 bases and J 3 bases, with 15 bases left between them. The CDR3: CASRLQGGPNQPQHF. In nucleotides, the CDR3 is TGTGCCAGCAGATTACAGGGAGGGCCCAATCAGCCCCAGCATTTT.